One and the same sample provided the 4 T cell receptor beta chains below, sequenced in a study of blood T cell repertoires in COVID-19. The table came from immunoSEQ multiplex PCR; TCRdb's copy has only in-frame clones and leaves some out. The data show about 240,000 clones, about 81% seen once. The sample comprised peripheral blood. These receptors originate from a woman in her sixties or seventies with active or convalescent COVID-19.

This clone occurred a few times. The rearrangement uses TRBV5-5 and TRBJ2-2, with D hard to call. In germline, CDR1 is SGHKS, CDR2 YYEKEE (reference sequence). The CDR3 is made up of 14 amino acids. Trimming cost V 4 bases and J 4 bases, with 11 bases left between them. In DNA, the CDR3 is TGTGCCAGCAGCCTAGTGCCGGGCACCGGGGAGCTGTTTTTT. Translating gives CASSLVPGTGELFF. Looking up the rest from reference TRBV5-5 and TRBJ2-2 gives the full variable domain: DAGVTQSPTHLIKTRGQQVTLRCSPISGHKSVSWYQQVLGQGPQFIFQYYEKEERGRGNFPDRFSARQFPNYSSELNVNALLLGDSALYLCASSLVPGTGELFFGEGSRLTVL.

CDR3 sequence reads: CASSSLLSNSPLHF. The DNA of the CDR3 is TGTGCCAGCAGTAGCCTCCTGAGCAATTCACCCCTCCACTTT. The gene calls are TRBV27 and TRBJ1-6; no clear D gene. Trimming cost V 5 bases and J 7 bases, with 12 bases left between them. From germline, CDR1 is MNHEY and CDR2 SMNVEV (reference sequence). The CDR3 is 14 residues long.

The rearrangement joins TRBV19 to TRBJ1-4; D is possibly TRBD1 (6 bases). Trimming shortened V by 4 bases and J by 2 bases, and 23 bases separated the two germline ends. The CDR3 extends over 19 amino acids. Germline V gives CDR1 LNHDA, CDR2 SQIVND (reference sequence). In DNA form, the CDR3 reads TGTGCCAGTAGTAGACGAACATTGAGCAGGGGTGAGACTAATGAAAAACTGTTTTTT. This sequence encodes CASSRRTLSRGETNEKLFF.

As DNA, the CDR3 is TGCGCCAGCAGTGAGTCGGGGGCAGGAGATACGCAGTATTTT. Translating gives CASSESGAGDTQYF. The chain employs TRBV10-1 and TRBJ2-3, with D possibly matching TRBD1 (6 bases). Germline CDR1 and CDR2: WNHNN and SYGVQD (reference sequence). CDR3 length: 14 residues. The ends were cut back, 0 bases at V and 5 bases at J, with 9 bases in the middle.